One and the same sample provided the 15 T cell receptor beta chains below, sequenced in a study of blood T cell repertoires in COVID-19. The protocol was immunoSEQ multiplex PCR, while the TCRdb copy is restricted to in-frame clones and leaves out a portion. Among about 140,000 clones listed, around 88% were seen once. Sequencing used peripheral blood. The receptor set was obtained from an older woman with acute or convalescent COVID-19.

The rearrangement joins TRBV5-1 to TRBJ2-5; D gene ambiguous. V was pared by 1 base and J by 4 bases, with 11 bases between. The V gene's germline CDR1 is SGHRS and CDR2 YFSETQ. This CDR3 region has 14 residues. DNA of the CDR3: TGCGCCAGCAGCTTGTATGCGGCTAGAGAGACCCAGTACTTC. Protein sequence: CASSLYAARETQYF.

The V and J genes are TRBV30 and TRBJ1-2; D is uncertain. Trimming pared 3 bases from V and 2 bases from J, leaving 13 bases between. Germline CDR1 is GTSNPN and CDR2 is SVGIG (reference sequence). This CDR3 is 14 amino acids long. The CDR3 region has the DNA TGTGCCTGGAGCCGCCTTCGAGGGAACTATGGCTACACCTTC. This sequence encodes CAWSRLRGNYGYTF.

This rearrangement joins TRBV19 to TRBJ2-5; D is perhaps TRBD1 (7 bases). Deletions cut 4 bases from V and 1 base from J, with 16 bases between. CDR3 length: 16 residues. The germline gives CDR1 LNHDA, CDR2 SQIVND (reference sequence). CDR3 DNA: TGTGCCAGTAGTAAGCAGGGGGGAACCCCCCAAGAGACCCAGTACTTC. Translating gives CASSKQGGTPQETQYF.

The chain employs TRBV7-8 and TRBJ1-5, with D maybe TRBD1 (6 bases). The germline CDR1 and CDR2 sequences are SGHVS and FQNEAQ. This CDR3 has 16 residues. The V gene lost 6 bases and the J gene lost 1 base, with 16 bases spanning the gap. CDR3 DNA sequence: TGTGCCAGCAGTTTACAGGGAGGGGGGAGCAATCAGCCCCAGCATTTT. Its protein is CASSLQGGGSNQPQHF.

CDR3 in DNA: TGTGCCAGTAGTATAGATACAGGCATCGGGGAAAAACTGTTTTTT. Encoded protein: CASSIDTGIGEKLFF. The gene calls are TRBV19 and TRBJ1-4; the D gene is possibly TRBD1 (5 bases). CDR1 LNHDA and CDR2 SQIVND come from the germline V gene (reference sequence). V lost 0 bases and J 8 bases, leaving 13 bases between the germline ends. The CDR3 covers 15 residues.

Regarding this clone: Its ends do not fully match the called genes, so a read error is possible. The chain uses TRBV5-1 and TRBJ1-3, with TRBD1 as a possible D gene (5 bases). From germline, CDR1 is SGHRS and CDR2 YFSETQ. This CDR3 is built from 15 residues. The CDR3 nucleotides are TGCACCAGCAGCTATCGGGGGAACTCTGGAAACACCATATATTTT. This translates into CTSSYRGNSGNTIYF.

The CDR3 DNA is TGCGCCAGCAGCTTGGCTCGAACTAGCACAGATACGCAGTATTTT. Protein: CASSLARTSTDTQYF. The genes are TRBV5-1 and TRBJ2-3, with D unresolved. Germline-derived CDR1 and CDR2 are SGHRS and YFSETQ. The length of the CDR3 is 15 residues. The ends were cut back, 0 bases at V and 0 bases at J, with 8 bases in the middle.

CDR3 coding DNA: TGTGCCGTCCTCGGGGTTGCAGATACGCAGTATTTT. This translates into CAVLGVADTQYF. This rearrangement joins TRBV30 to TRBJ2-3; tentative D call: TRBD2 (5 bases). V lost 8 bases, J lost 4 bases, and 13 bases lay in between. The length of the CDR3 is 12 residues. Per germline, CDR1 GTSNPN and CDR2 SVGIG (reference sequence).

A single count supports this clone. This chain uses TRBV19 with TRBJ1-1, with 8 bases lining up with TRBD1. Germline V gives CDR1 LNHDA, CDR2 SQIVND (reference sequence). J gave up 4 bases and V 5 bases, and 6 bases lay outside the gene matches. The CDR3 has 14 amino acids. CDR3 sequence: CASSFRQGFTEAFF. The CDR3 nucleotides read TGTGCCAGTAGTTTTAGACAGGGGTTCACTGAAGCTTTCTTT.

The chain uses TRBV18 and TRBJ2-7, with 7 bases identical to TRBD1. Germline trimming cut 6 bases from V and 0 bases from J; bases unmatched to any gene: 8. Germline V CDR1 and CDR2: KGHSH, LQKENI. The CDR3 length is 15 residues. CDR3 DNA sequence: TGTGCCAGCTCTCAAGGGACAGAGAGCTCCTACGAGCAGTACTTC. It yields the protein CASSQGTESSYEQYF.

The J gene is TRBJ2-7, the V gene TRBV15; TRBD1 matches 7 bases. In germline, CDR1 is LNHNV, CDR2 YYDKDF (reference sequence). The junction had 3 bases not matched to a gene; V was cut back by 0 bases and J by 4 bases. The CDR3 contains 14 residues. The CDR3 nucleotides read TGTGCCACCAGCAGAGATCGGGACAGATACGAGCAGTACTTC. Encoded protein: CATSRDRDRYEQYF.

CDR3 nucleotides: TGTGCCAGCAGCTTAGCGCAATCTAGCGGGGGGTACAATGAGCAGTTCTTC. Translated, it gives CASSLAQSSGGYNEQFF. The chain uses TRBV7-2 and TRBJ2-1; 11 positions match TRBD2. The CDR3 runs 17 residues. V shed 0 bases, J shed 4 bases, and the junction held 5 bases outside the gene matches. CDR1 and CDR2 (germline): SGHTA, FQGNSA. The full variable domain, in which reference TRBV7-2 and TRBJ2-1 provide the parts outside the CDR3, is GAGVSQSPSNKVTEKGKDVELRCDPISGHTALYWYRQSLGQGLEFLIYFQGNSAPDKSGLPSDRFSAERTGGSVSTLTIQRTQQEDSAVYLCASSLAQSSGGYNEQFFGPGTRLTVL.

V and J are TRBV19 and TRBJ1-5; 8 nucleotides agree with TRBD1. The CDR3 runs to 13 residues. V lost 9 bases, J lost 5 bases, and 6 bases stayed unmatched. Germline CDR1 reads LNHDA; CDR2 reads SQIVND (reference sequence). The CDR3 is CASKDRADQPQHF. DNA for the CDR3: TGTGCCAGCAAGGACAGGGCGGATCAGCCCCAGCATTTT.

This chain uses TRBV5-4 with TRBJ2-3, with D possibly TRBD2 on 5 matching bases. V was shortened by 4 bases and J by 2 bases, with 14 bases between the two germline ends. This CDR3 region has 15 residues. The germline gives CDR1 SGHNT, CDR2 YYREEE (reference sequence). The DNA of the CDR3 is TGTGCCAGCAGCCAAAGGCGGGCGATCACAGATACGCAGTATTTT. It is translated as CASSQRRAITDTQYF.

The CDR3 sequence is CASSFGQTPLEPQHF. The CDR3 nucleotides are TGTGCCAGCAGCTTCGGACAGACCCCCCTGGAGCCCCAGCATTTT. This chain uses TRBV7-9 with TRBJ1-5, with a tentative D call TRBD1 (6 bases). The CDR3 extends over 15 amino acids. Between the trimmed V and J ends, which lost 3 bases and 8 bases, there was a span of 17 bases. CDR1 and CDR2 (germline): SEHNR, FQNEAQ (reference sequence). The whole variable domain, filled in from reference TRBV7-9 and TRBJ1-5, reads DTGVSQNPRHKITKRGQNVTFRCDPISEHNRLYWYRQTLGQGPEFLTYFQNEAQLEKSRLLSDRFSAERPKGSFSTLEIQRTEQGDSAMYLCASSFGQTPLEPQHFGDGTRLSIL.